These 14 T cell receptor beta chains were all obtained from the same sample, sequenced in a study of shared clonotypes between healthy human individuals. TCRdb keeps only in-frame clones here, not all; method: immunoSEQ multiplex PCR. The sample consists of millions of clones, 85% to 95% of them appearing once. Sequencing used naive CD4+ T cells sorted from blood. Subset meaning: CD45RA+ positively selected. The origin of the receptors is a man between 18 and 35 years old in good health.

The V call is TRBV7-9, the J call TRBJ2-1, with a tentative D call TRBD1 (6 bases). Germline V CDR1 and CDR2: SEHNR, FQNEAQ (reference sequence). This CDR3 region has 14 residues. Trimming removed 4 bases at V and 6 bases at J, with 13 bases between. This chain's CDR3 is CASSSDSLSNEQFF. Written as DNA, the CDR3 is TGTGCCAGCAGCTCGGACAGCTTATCCAATGAGCAGTTCTTC. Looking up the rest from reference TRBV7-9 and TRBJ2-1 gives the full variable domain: DTGVSQNPRHKITKRGQNVTFRCDPISEHNRLYWYRQTLGQGPEFLTYFQNEAQLEKSRLLSDRFSAERPKGSFSTLEIQRTEQGDSAMYLCASSSDSLSNEQFFGPGTRLTVL.

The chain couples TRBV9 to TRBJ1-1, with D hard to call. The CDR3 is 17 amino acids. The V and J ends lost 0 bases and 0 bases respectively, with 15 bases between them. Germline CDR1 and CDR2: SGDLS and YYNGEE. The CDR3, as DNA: TGTGCCAGCAGCGTAGTAGACGGTGGACGGGTGAACACTGAAGCTTTCTTT. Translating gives CASSVVDGGRVNTEAFF.

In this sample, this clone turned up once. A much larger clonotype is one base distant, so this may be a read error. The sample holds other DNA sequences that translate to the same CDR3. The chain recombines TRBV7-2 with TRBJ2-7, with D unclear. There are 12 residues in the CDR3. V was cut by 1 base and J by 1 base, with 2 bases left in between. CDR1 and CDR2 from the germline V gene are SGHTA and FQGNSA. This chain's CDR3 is CASSLGSYEQYF. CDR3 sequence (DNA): TGTGCCAGCAGCTTAGGGTCCTACGAGCAGTACTTC.

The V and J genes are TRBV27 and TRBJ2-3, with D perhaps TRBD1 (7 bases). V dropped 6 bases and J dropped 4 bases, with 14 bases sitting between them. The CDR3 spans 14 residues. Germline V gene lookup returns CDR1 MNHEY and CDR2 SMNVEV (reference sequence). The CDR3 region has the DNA TGTGCCAGCAGGAGAGGGGGCGGGGCAGATACGCAGTATTTT. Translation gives CASRRGGGADTQYF.

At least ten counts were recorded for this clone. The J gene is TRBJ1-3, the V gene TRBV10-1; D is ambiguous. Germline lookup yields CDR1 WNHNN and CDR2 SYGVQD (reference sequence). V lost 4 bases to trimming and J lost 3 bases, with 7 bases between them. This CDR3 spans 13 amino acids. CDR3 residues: CASSVEVGNTIYF. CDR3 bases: TGCGCCAGCAGTGTAGAAGTTGGAAACACCATATATTTT.

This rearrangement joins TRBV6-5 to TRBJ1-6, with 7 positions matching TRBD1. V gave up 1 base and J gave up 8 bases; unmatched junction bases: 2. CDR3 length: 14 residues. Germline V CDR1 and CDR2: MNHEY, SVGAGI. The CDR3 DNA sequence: TGTGCCAGCAGTTACTTTGGACAGGATTCACCCCTCCACTTT. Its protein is CASSYFGQDSPLHF.

This chain's CDR3 is CASSYSGQVGDTEAFF. The CDR3 coding sequence is TGTGCCAGCAGTTACTCGGGACAGGTCGGCGACACTGAAGCTTTCTTT. The rearrangement links TRBV6-6 to TRBJ1-1; 8 bases fit TRBD1. V dropped 0 bases and J dropped 3; count of bases not matched to a gene: 6. The germline CDR1 and CDR2 sequences are MNHNY and SVGAGI (reference sequence). This CDR3 comprises 16 residues.

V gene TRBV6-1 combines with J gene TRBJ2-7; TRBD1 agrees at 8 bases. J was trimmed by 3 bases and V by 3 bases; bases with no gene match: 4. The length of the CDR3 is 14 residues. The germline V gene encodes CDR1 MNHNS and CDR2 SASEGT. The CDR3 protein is CASSEDRALYEQYF. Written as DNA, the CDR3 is TGTGCCAGCAGTGAGGACAGGGCCCTCTACGAGCAGTACTTC.

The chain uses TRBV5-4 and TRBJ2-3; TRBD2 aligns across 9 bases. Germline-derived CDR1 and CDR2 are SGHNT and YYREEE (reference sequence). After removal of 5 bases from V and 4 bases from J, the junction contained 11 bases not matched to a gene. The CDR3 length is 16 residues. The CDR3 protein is CASRTPGLASPDTQYF. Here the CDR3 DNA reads TGTGCCAGCAGAACCCCGGGACTAGCTTCCCCAGATACGCAGTATTTT.

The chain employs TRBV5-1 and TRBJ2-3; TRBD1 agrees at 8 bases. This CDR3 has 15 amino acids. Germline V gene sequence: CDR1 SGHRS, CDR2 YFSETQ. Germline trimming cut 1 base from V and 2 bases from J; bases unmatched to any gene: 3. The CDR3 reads CASSLPTGDTDTQYF. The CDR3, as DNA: TGCGCCAGCAGCTTGCCGACAGGGGACACAGATACGCAGTATTTT.

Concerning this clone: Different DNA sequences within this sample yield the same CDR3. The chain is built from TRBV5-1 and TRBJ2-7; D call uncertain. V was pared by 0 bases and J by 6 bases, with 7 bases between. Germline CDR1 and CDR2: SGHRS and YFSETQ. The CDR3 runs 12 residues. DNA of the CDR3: TGCGCCAGCAGCTTGGCGGACGGCGAGCAGTACTTC. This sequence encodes CASSLADGEQYF.

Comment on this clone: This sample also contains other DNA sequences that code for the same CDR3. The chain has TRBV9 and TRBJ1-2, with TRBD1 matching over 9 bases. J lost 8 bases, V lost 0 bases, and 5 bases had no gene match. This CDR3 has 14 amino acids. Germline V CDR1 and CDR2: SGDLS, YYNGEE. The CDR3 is CASSVGDREGGYTF. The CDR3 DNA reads TGTGCCAGCAGCGTAGGGGACAGGGAAGGCGGCTACACCTTC.

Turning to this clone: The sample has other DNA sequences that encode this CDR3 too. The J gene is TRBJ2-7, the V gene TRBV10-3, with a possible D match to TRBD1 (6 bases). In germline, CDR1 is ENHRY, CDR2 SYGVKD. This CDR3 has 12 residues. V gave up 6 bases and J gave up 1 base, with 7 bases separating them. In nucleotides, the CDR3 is TGTGCCATCAGCCAGGGGTCCTACGAGCAGTACTTC. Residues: CAISQGSYEQYF.

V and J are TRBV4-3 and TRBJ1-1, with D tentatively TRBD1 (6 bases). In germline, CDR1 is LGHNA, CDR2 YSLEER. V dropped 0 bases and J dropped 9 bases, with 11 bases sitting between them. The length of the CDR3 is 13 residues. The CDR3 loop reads CASSQEPGQKAFF. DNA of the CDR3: TGCGCCAGCAGCCAAGAGCCGGGACAAAAAGCTTTCTTT.